Below, 24 T cell receptor beta chains from the same sample are listed, as sequenced in a study of beta chain features in type 1 diabetes. General study results and limits: TCRB CDR3s were moderately but significantly shorter in Type 1 diabetes patients in all four CD4+ subsets.

The entirety of the isolated RNA underwent reverse transcription, so expressed TCRB transcripts were sequenced. The table came from immunoSEQ multiplex PCR; TCRdb's copy has only in-frame clones and leaves some out. The data contain hundreds of thousands of clones, 11% to 15% of them seen just once; the ten biggest clones take up 0.035% to 0.04%. The antigens for these receptors are not known. The specimen was naive CD4+ T cells from blood. The receptors come from a young man with type 1 diabetes.

The chain combines TRBV30 with TRBJ1-2, with D possibly being TRBD1 (6 bases). This CDR3 is built from 13 residues. V shed 6 bases and J shed 4 bases, with 15 bases lying between them. Germline values: CDR1 GTSNPN, CDR2 SVGIG (reference sequence). The CDR3 bases are TGTGCCTGTAGGGGGGAACGAATCTATGGCTACACCTTC. The encoded protein is CACRGERIYGYTF.

To note about this clone: This same CDR3 is encoded by further DNA sequences in the sample. The rearrangement joins TRBV27 to TRBJ2-6; unclear D gene. This CDR3 region has 15 residues. In germline, CDR1 is MNHEY, CDR2 SMNVEV (reference sequence). Trimming stripped 2 bases from V and 0 bases from J, with 5 bases between. The CDR3 DNA reads as TGTGCCAGCAGTTTAACGGGCTCTGGGGCCAACGTCCTGACTTTC. This gives the protein CASSLTGSGANVLTF.

This chain connects TRBV10-3 to TRBJ1-5; tentative D call: TRBD1 (5 bases). The V gene lost 0 bases and the J gene lost 2 bases, with 8 bases spanning the gap. Germline CDR1 ENHRY, CDR2 SYGVKD. The CDR3 is 15 residues long. This chain's CDR3 is CAISESRQRNQPQHF. For the CDR3, the DNA is TGTGCCATCAGTGAGTCTCGACAGCGCAATCAGCCCCAGCATTTT.

In this sample, this clone turned up a few times. V is TRBV5-1 and J is TRBJ1-2; D uncertain. Germline V lookup: CDR1 SGHRS, CDR2 YFSETQ. CDR3 length: 14 residues. V lost 0 bases and J lost 14, with 20 bases in between. DNA of the CDR3: TGCGCCAGCAGCTTGGTAGCGCCGGATGGAAAAGGAACCTTC. Residues: CASSLVAPDGKGTF.

In the case of this clone: Other DNA sequences from this sample encode an identical CDR3 as well. The rearrangement uses TRBV5-1 and TRBJ1-1; 7 bases match TRBD1. This CDR3 is built from 13 residues. In germline, CDR1 is SGHRS, CDR2 YFSETQ. The V gene end was trimmed by 0 bases and the J gene end by 4 bases; junction bases not matched to a gene: 0. CDR3 sequence (DNA): TGCGCCAGCAGCTTGGACAGGGGCACTGAAGCTTTCTTT. This codes for CASSLDRGTEAFF.

The V and J genes are TRBV19 and TRBJ2-1; D is ambiguous. From germline, CDR1 is LNHDA and CDR2 SQIVND (reference sequence). The V and J ends lost 4 bases and 5 bases respectively, with 3 bases between them. The CDR3 covers 11 residues. The DNA for the CDR3 is TGTGCCAGTAGTACGCACAATGAGCAGTTCTTC. Protein: CASSTHNEQFF.

This clone was recorded a few times. The V call is TRBV2, the J call TRBJ2-7; D unresolved. CDR1 and CDR2 (germline): SNHLY, FYNNEI. V gave up 2 bases and J gave up 5 bases, with 10 bases separating them. This CDR3 has 13 residues. This CDR3 reads CASSEYLEDEQYF. In DNA, the CDR3 is TGTGCCAGCAGTGAATACCTGGAAGACGAGCAGTACTTC.

The V call is TRBV5-1, the J call TRBJ2-1; 11 bases align to TRBD2. Germline loops: CDR1 SGHRS, CDR2 YFSETQ. This CDR3 comprises 17 residues. The J segment lost 8 bases and the V segment lost 4 bases, leaving 14 bases of the junction unmatched. The CDR3 DNA follows: TGCGCCAGCAGCGAGGGGCGACTAGCGGGGACTCCTGATGAGCAGTTCTTC. Translating gives CASSEGRLAGTPDEQFF.

Written as DNA, the CDR3 is TGTGCCAGCAGCCCGCGACAGGGCCCGGAGCAGTTCTTC. Amino acids: CASSPRQGPEQFF. The chain joins TRBV7-2 to TRBJ2-1; the match to TRBD1 covers 7 bases. The CDR3 is 13 amino acids. Germline lookup yields CDR1 SGHTA and CDR2 FQGNSA. The J segment lost 10 bases and the V segment lost 5 bases, leaving 8 bases of the junction unmatched.

This rearrangement joins TRBV4-2 to TRBJ1-1; 9 nucleotides match TRBD1. V was pared by 3 bases and J by 3 bases, with 5 bases of the junction left unmatched. Germline values: CDR1 LGHNA, CDR2 YNFKEQ. The CDR3 runs to 15 residues. The chain's CDR3 is CASSQDGQGHTEAFF. The CDR3 nucleotides read TGTGCCAGCAGCCAGGATGGACAGGGGCACACTGAAGCTTTCTTT.

This chain links TRBV29-1 with TRBJ1-1; D ambiguous. Germline CDR1 reads SQVTM; CDR2 reads ANQGSEA. CDR3 size: 11 residues. The germline V and J ends were trimmed by 6 bases and 2 bases, with 7 bases remaining between them. For the CDR3, the DNA is TGCAGCGTCCGATTTAACACTGAAGCTTTCTTT. Amino acid sequence: CSVRFNTEAFF.

CDR3 sequence reads: CASGPGGAKGYGYTF. The DNA for the CDR3 is TGTGCCAGCGGCCCGGGGGGCGCTAAGGGCTATGGCTACACCTTC. This rearrangement joins TRBV28 to TRBJ1-2, with D perhaps TRBD1 (6 bases). Trimming took 8 bases from V and 4 from J, leaving 20 bases between them. Germline V CDR1 and CDR2: MDHEN, SYDVKM. This CDR3 comprises 15 residues.

The V call is TRBV28, the J call TRBJ2-2; D is unclear. CDR3 length: 11 amino acids. The V and J ends lost 6 bases and 9 bases respectively, with 8 bases between them. Germline V gene data show CDR1 as MDHEN and CDR2 as SYDVKM. The CDR3 DNA sequence: TGTGCCAGCAGCCTATTCAGGGAGCTGTTTTTT. It codes for CASSLFRELFF. The variable domain in full, completed from reference TRBV28 and TRBJ2-2, reads DVKVTQSSRYLVKRTGEKVFLECVQDMDHENMFWYRQDPGLGLRLIYFSYDVKMKEKGDIPEGYSVSREKKERFSLILESASTNQTSMYLCASSLFRELFFGEGSRLTVL.

This clone showed up just a few times. The V call is TRBV9, the J call TRBJ2-1; unclear D gene. The CDR3 loop spans 12 amino acids. CDR1 and CDR2 from the germline V gene are SGDLS and YYNGEE. V shed 4 bases and J shed 8 bases, with 10 bases lying between them. The CDR3 region is CASSPSRYEQFF. The CDR3 DNA sequence: TGTGCCAGCAGCCCCTCTCGTTATGAGCAGTTCTTC.

This clone was counted only a few times. The rearrangement links TRBV2 to TRBJ2-7; the D gene is possibly TRBD1 (6 bases). From germline, CDR1 is SNHLY and CDR2 FYNNEI. V gave up 7 bases and J gave up 3 bases, with 16 bases separating them. The CDR3 is made up of 14 amino acids. The CDR3 loop reads CASTSQGTGYEQYF. The CDR3 DNA reads TGTGCCAGCACTTCTCAGGGGACGGGCTACGAGCAGTACTTC.

The chain has TRBV30 and TRBJ2-5; 8 positions agree with TRBD1. This CDR3 comprises 14 residues. V lost 3 bases to trimming and J lost 1 base; unmatched junction nucleotides: 4. Germline V lookup: CDR1 GTSNPN, CDR2 SVGIG (reference sequence). The DNA for the CDR3 is TGTGCCTGGAGCTGGGGGACAGGCCAAGAGACCCAGTACTTC. Its translation is CAWSWGTGQETQYF.

This chain joins TRBV4-3 and TRBJ1-2; possibly TRBD1 for D (5 bases). This CDR3 is 13 amino acids long. V was clipped by 4 bases and J by 4 bases, with 10 bases between them. Per the germline V gene, CDR1 is LGHNA and CDR2 is YSLEER. This CDR3 reads CASSLSRGYGYTF. Here the CDR3 DNA reads TGCGCCAGCAGCCTCTCGAGGGGCTATGGCTACACCTTC.

The chain carries TRBV28 and TRBJ2-7; the D is unclear. This CDR3 is built from 12 residues. Germline loops: CDR1 MDHEN, CDR2 SYDVKM. V was cut by 5 bases and J by 3 bases, with 8 bases left in between. The CDR3 protein is CASSPPIYEQYF. The CDR3 nucleotides are TGTGCCAGCAGTCCACCAATCTACGAGCAGTACTTC.

This clone appeared a few times. The gene calls are TRBV5-4 and TRBJ1-1; 10 positions agree with TRBD1. The V segment lost 5 bases and the J segment 4 bases; nucleotides outside the gene matches: 5. The CDR3 extends over 14 amino acids. Germline V lookup: CDR1 SGHNT, CDR2 YYREEE (reference sequence). CDR3 residues: CASSSGQGVTEAFF. The CDR3 DNA reads TGTGCCAGCAGTTCCGGACAGGGGGTCACTGAAGCTTTCTTT.

For this clone: The same CDR3 can be traced to other DNA sequences in this sample. V usage is TRBV7-2 and J usage is TRBJ2-7, with D maybe TRBD1 (6 bases). Trimming pared 5 bases from V and 0 bases from J, leaving 11 bases between. The CDR3 is 14 residues long. Germline CDR1 and CDR2: SGHTA and FQGNSA. In DNA, the CDR3 is TGTGCCAGCAGCACCTCAGGGGCCTCCTACGAGCAGTACTTC. Encoded protein: CASSTSGASYEQYF.

Turning to this clone: Within the sample, other DNA sequences also encode this same CDR3. This sequence joins TRBV5-4 and TRBJ1-1; possibly TRBD1 for D (5 bases). Germline V gene sequence: CDR1 SGHNT, CDR2 YYREEE (reference sequence). This CDR3 comprises 13 residues. Trimming shortened V by 1 base and J by 2 bases, and 6 bases separated the two germline ends. The chain's CDR3 is CASSLQGNTEAFF. DNA for the CDR3: TGTGCCAGCAGCTTGCAGGGAAACACTGAAGCTTTCTTT.

The chain employs TRBV30 and TRBJ1-2; the match to TRBD1 covers 9 bases. The germline V gene has CDR1 GTSNPN and CDR2 SVGIG (reference sequence). V shed 1 base and J 4 bases; nucleotides not matched to a gene: 4. The CDR3 contains 14 residues. The CDR3 is CAWSALTGGYGYTF. The CDR3 DNA is TGTGCCTGGAGTGCATTGACAGGGGGCTATGGCTACACCTTC.

The CDR3 sequence is CASSYSQNSPLHF. Written as DNA, the CDR3 is TGTGCCAGCAGTTACTCGCAGAATTCACCCCTCCACTTT. The J gene is TRBJ1-6, the V gene TRBV6-6; D gene ambiguous. CDR1 is MNHNY, CDR2 SVGAGI, per germline (reference sequence). V lost 0 bases, J lost 7 bases, and 4 bases lay in between. This CDR3 contains 13 residues.

This clone was observed a few times. The J gene is TRBJ2-6, the V gene TRBV18, with D unresolved. This CDR3 is built from 14 residues. Trimming pared 5 bases from V and 4 bases from J, leaving 9 bases between. The germline V gene encodes CDR1 KGHSH and CDR2 LQKENI. CDR3: CASSEVSGANVLTF. CDR3 nucleotide sequence: TGTGCCAGCTCAGAGGTGTCCGGGGCCAACGTCCTGACTTTC.